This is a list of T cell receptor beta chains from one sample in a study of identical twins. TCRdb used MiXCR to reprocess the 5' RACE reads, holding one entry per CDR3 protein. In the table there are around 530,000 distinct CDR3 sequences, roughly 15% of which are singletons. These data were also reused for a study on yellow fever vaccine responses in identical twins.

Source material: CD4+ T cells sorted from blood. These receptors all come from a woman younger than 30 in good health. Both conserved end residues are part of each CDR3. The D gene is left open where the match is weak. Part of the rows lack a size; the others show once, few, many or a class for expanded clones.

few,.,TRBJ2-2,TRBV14,CASSRGEPPGELFF,TGTGCCAGCAGCCGGGGTGAGCCCCCCGGGGAGCTGTTTTTT
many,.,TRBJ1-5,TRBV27,CASSRAGKPQHF,TGTGCCAGCAGTAGAGCAGGGAAGCCCCAGCATTTT
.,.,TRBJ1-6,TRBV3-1,CASSQIQATPLHF,TGTGCCAGCAGCCAAATCCAGGCAACACCCCTCCACTTT
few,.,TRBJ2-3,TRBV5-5,CASSLAAAGRTDTQYF,TGTGCCAGCAGCTTGGCGGCGGCAGGGAGGACAGATACGCAGTATTTT
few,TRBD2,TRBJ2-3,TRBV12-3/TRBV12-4,CASSPTSGGIPSTDTQYF,TGTGCCAGCAGTCCGACTAGCGGGGGAATACCTAGCACAGATACGCAGTATTTT
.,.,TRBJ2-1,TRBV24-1,CATSETGQRNEQFF,TGTGCCACCAGTGAGACAGGTCAGCGCAATGAGCAGTTCTTC
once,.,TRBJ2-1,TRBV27,CASSLNFMPYNEQFF,TGTGCCAGCAGTTTAAATTTTATGCCCTACAATGAGCAGTTCTTC
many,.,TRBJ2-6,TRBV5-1,CASSPLPGDGANVLTF,TGCGCCAGCAGCCCACTCCCAGGGGACGGGGCCAACGTCCTGACTTTC
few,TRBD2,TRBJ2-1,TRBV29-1,CSVEDPGIAGYNEQFF,TGCAGCGTTGAAGATCCCGGGATAGCGGGCTACAATGAGCAGTTCTTC
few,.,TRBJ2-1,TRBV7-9,CASSLSQGPNEQFF,TGTGCCAGCAGCTTAAGTCAGGGTCCTAATGAGCAGTTCTTC
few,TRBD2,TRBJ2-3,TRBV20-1,CSARGGLAGAFTDTQYF,TGCAGTGCTAGAGGCGGACTAGCGGGGGCCTTCACAGATACGCAGTATTTT
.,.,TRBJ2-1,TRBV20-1,CSASPNRAGTYNEQFF,TGCAGTGCTAGCCCGAACAGGGCTGGCACCTACAATGAGCAGTTCTTC
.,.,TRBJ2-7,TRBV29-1,CSVAAGNTYEQYF,TGCAGCGTTGCGGCAGGGAACACCTACGAGCAGTACTTC
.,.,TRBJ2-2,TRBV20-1,CSARDPWGSNTGELFF,TGCAGTGCTAGAGATCCGTGGGGGAGTAACACCGGGGAGCTGTTTTTT
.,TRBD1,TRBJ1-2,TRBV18,CASSPPGQGINYGYTF,TGTGCCAGCTCACCCCCCGGACAGGGGATTAACTATGGCTACACCTTC
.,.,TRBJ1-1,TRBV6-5,CASSYSYPASMNTEAFF,TGTGCCAGCAGTTACTCCTATCCAGCGTCGATGAACACTGAAGCTTTCTTT
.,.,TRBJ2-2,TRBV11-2,CASSLGTTRTGELFF,TGTGCCAGCAGCTTAGGGACAACCCGCACCGGGGAGCTGTTTTTT
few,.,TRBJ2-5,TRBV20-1,CSARVNGETQYF,TGCAGTGCTAGAGTGAACGGGGAGACCCAGTACTTC
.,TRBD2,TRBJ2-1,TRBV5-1,CASSREGGINEQFF,TGCGCCAGCAGCCGGGAGGGAGGAATCAATGAGCAGTTCTTC
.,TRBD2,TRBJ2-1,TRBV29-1,CSVGLAEQFF,TGCAGCGTCGGACTAGCTGAGCAGTTCTTC
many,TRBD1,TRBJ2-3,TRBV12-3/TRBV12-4,CASSRDRLFTDTQYF,TGTGCCAGCAGTCGGGACAGGCTCTTCACAGATACGCAGTATTTT
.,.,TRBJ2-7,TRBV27,CASSFGPVFYEQYF,TGTGCCAGCAGTTTTGGTCCTGTCTTCTACGAGCAGTACTTC
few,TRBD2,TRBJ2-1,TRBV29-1,CSVESFGTSGGKNEQFF,TGCAGCGTAGAATCATTTGGGACTAGCGGGGGTAAAAATGAGCAGTTCTTC
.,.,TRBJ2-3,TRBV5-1,CASSFSSGPSTDTQYF,TGCGCCAGCAGCTTTTCATCGGGGCCTAGCACAGATACGCAGTATTTT
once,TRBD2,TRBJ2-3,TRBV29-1,CSVVLRGGADTQYF,TGCAGCGTTGTATTGCGGGGGGGAGCAGATACGCAGTATTTT
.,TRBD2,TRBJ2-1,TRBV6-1,CASSTRGGLAYNEQFF,TGTGCCAGCAGTACCCGGGGGGGACTAGCCTACAATGAGCAGTTCTTC
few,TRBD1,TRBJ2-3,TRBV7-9,CASSQRDRGLADTQYF,TGTGCCAGCAGCCAAAGGGACAGGGGGCTCGCAGATACGCAGTATTTT
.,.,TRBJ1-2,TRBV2,CASSEPWTENYGYTF,TGTGCCAGCAGTGAACCCTGGACAGAAAACTATGGCTACACCTTC
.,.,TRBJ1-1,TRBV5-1,CASSLGPRDTEAFF,TGCGCCAGCAGCTTGGGACCGAGGGACACTGAAGCTTTCTTT
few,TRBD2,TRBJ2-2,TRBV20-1,CSAPRGMGNTGELFF,TGCAGTGCCCCGCGGGGGATGGGGAACACCGGGGAGCTGTTTTTT
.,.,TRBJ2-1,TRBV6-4,CASSEVRGYEQFF,TGTGCCAGCAGTGAGGTTCGGGGCTATGAGCAGTTCTTC